The rows below give T cell receptor beta chains drawn from one sample of a study of T cell responses to AZD1222 COVID-19 vaccine. Some clones are missing from TCRdb's copy, which holds only in-frame ones; the method was immunoSEQ multiplex PCR. The sample has approximately 160,000 clones, 90% to 95% seen once. The sequencing here drew on peripheral blood, taken on day 0 of AZD1222 vaccination. Every receptor here comes from an adult in good health. The CDR3 runs from the conserved cysteine through the conserved F or W. D genes are given only for firm matches. The size field is filled for only some rows; it gives once, few, many or a size class.

V gene	J gene	clone size	D gene	CDR3 length	CDR3 protein	CDR3 DNA
TRBV15	TRBJ1-4	-	-	15	CATSRVGATNEKLFF	TGTGCCACCAGCAGAGTGGGGGCAACTAATGAAAAACTGTTTTTT
TRBV6-5	TRBJ2-3	-	-	14	CASSYSSLKDTQYF	TGTGCCAGCAGTTACTCGTCACTTAAGGATACGCAGTATTTT
TRBV28	TRBJ2-7	-	-	13	CASSQPPTYEQYF	TGTGCCAGCAGTCAACCACCAACCTACGAGCAGTACTTC
TRBV7-2	TRBJ2-1	-	-	16	CASSLDSGLIHNEQFF	TGTGCCAGCAGCTTAGATTCTGGTCTGATTCACAATGAGCAGTTCTTC
TRBV19	TRBJ1-3	-	-	16	CASSMVPVRIRNTIYF	TGTGCCAGTAGTATGGTTCCCGTCCGGATCCGAAACACCATATATTTT
TRBV2	TRBJ2-1	few	-	14	CATSRDTSLNEQFF	TGTGCCACCTCACGGGACACGAGCCTCAATGAGCAGTTCTTC
TRBV11-2	TRBJ2-4	-	TRBD1	15	CASSSMRQGADIQYF	TGTGCCAGCAGCTCCATGAGGCAGGGGGCGGACATTCAGTACTTC
TRBV5-3	TRBJ2-7	-	-	10	CARRGGEQYF	TGTGCCAGAAGAGGGGGCGAGCAGTACTTC
TRBV5-4	TRBJ1-3	-	TRBD1	14	CASSPTGPGNTIYF	TGTGCCAGCAGCCCGACAGGGCCTGGAAACACCATATATTTT
TRBV10-3	TRBJ1-3	once	-	15	CAINQGHSSGNTIYF	TGTGCCATCAACCAGGGTCACAGCTCTGGAAACACCATATATTTT